One and the same sample provided the 28 T cell receptor beta chains below, sequenced in a study of vaccination effects on CD4 cells after COVID-19. Assay: immunoSEQ multiplex PCR; the TCRdb copy retains only in-frame clones and omits some. The table lists about 45,000 clones, 55% to 75% of them singletons. The culture ran for approximately nine days before CD4+ T cells were isolated. Of the BNT162b2 and mRNA-1273 vaccines, participants received two doses of one or the other. Their cognate antigens are unknown. The starting material was CD4+ T cells from PBMCs cultured without peptide, obtained after COVID-19 vaccination. These receptors were collected from a human donor who received a COVID-19 vaccine.

This chain links TRBV7-2 with TRBJ2-5; 10 positions match TRBD2. V lost 1 base and J lost 4; bases outside the gene matches: 9. The CDR3 sequence is 17 residues long. Germline CDR1 is SGHTA and CDR2 is FQGNSA. The CDR3 is CASSLVLAGKFGETQYF. The CDR3 DNA sequence: TGTGCCAGCAGCTTAGTACTAGCGGGGAAGTTCGGAGAGACCCAGTACTTC.

This chain uses TRBV5-6 with TRBJ1-2; 8 nucleotides match TRBD1. This CDR3 region has 13 residues. The V gene end was trimmed by 4 bases and the J gene end by 6 bases; junction bases not matched to a gene: 5. In germline, CDR1 is SGHDT, CDR2 YYEEEE. The CDR3 bases are TGTGCCAGCAGCCCGACAGGGGCGAATGGCTACACCTTC. Encoded protein: CASSPTGANGYTF.

In its sample, this clone was seen once. This rearrangement joins TRBV5-4 to TRBJ2-5; 7 nucleotides agree with TRBD1. J was trimmed by 2 bases and V by 6 bases; bases with no gene match: 13. This CDR3 has 16 residues. The germline CDR1 and CDR2 sequences are SGHNT and YYREEE (reference sequence). CDR3 DNA: TGTGCCAGCACCAGTGGGGGAACCAGGGGGCAAGAGACCCAGTACTTC. It specifies CASTSGGTRGQETQYF.

The V gene is TRBV5-4, the J gene TRBJ1-1, with D possibly TRBD1 on 5 matching bases. The germline V and J ends were trimmed by 3 bases and 4 bases, with 19 bases remaining between them. Germline CDR1 is SGHNT and CDR2 is YYREEE (reference sequence). This CDR3 has 16 residues. The CDR3 DNA is TGTGCCAGCAGCTCCAATTTACGGGGACCGGGCACTGAAGCTTTCTTT. Translated, it gives CASSSNLRGPGTEAFF.

The chain uses TRBV3-1 (or the pseudogene TRBV3-2) and TRBJ2-7, with D perhaps matching TRBD2 (5 bases). This CDR3 has 14 amino acids. Germline V gene sequence: CDR1 LGHDT, CDR2 YNNKEL (reference sequence). Trimming shortened V by 5 bases and J by 2 bases, and 13 bases separated the two germline ends. The CDR3 loop is CASSFTSRPYEQYF. The CDR3 region has the DNA TGTGCCAGCAGCTTCACTAGTCGGCCCTACGAGCAGTACTTC.

This chain links TRBV3-1 (or the pseudogene TRBV3-2) with TRBJ1-2; a possible D gene is TRBD1 (6 bases). Trimming shortened V by 1 base and J by 3 bases, and 15 bases separated the two germline ends. Germline CDR1 LGHDT, CDR2 YNNKEL (reference sequence). The CDR3 sequence is 16 residues long. CDR3 in DNA: TGTGCCAGCAGCCAAGGGCAGGGGATCCTTTACTATGGCTACACCTTC. Residues: CASSQGQGILYYGYTF.

The chain joins TRBV6-1 to TRBJ1-2; tentatively, D is TRBD1 (6 bases). Trimming removed 0 bases at V and 7 bases at J, with 15 bases between. The CDR3 has 15 residues. Germline assignment: CDR1 MNHNS and CDR2 SASEGT. CDR3 loop: CASSEALRGARGYTF. In DNA, the CDR3 is TGTGCCAGCAGTGAAGCGCTTCGGGGGGCGCGTGGCTACACCTTC.

This clone was observed a single time. V usage is TRBV10-1 and J usage is TRBJ2-7; D uncertain. The CDR3 length is 11 residues. In germline, CDR1 is WNHNN, CDR2 SYGVQD (reference sequence). V lost 3 bases, J lost 3 bases, and 3 bases lay in between. For the CDR3, the DNA is TGCGCCAGCAGTGACGGCTACGAGCAGTACTTC. Translating gives CASSDGYEQYF.

The rearrangement joins TRBV2 to TRBJ2-3; D is possibly TRBD1 (6 bases). Germline V gene lookup returns CDR1 SNHLY and CDR2 FYNNEI. Trimming took 2 bases from V and 0 from J, leaving 12 bases between them. This CDR3 has 16 amino acids. CDR3 sequence reads: CASSESSTGSTDTQYF. For the CDR3, the DNA is TGTGCCAGCAGTGAATCTTCGACAGGTAGCACAGATACGCAGTATTTT.

This clone showed up just a few times. The rearrangement joins TRBV30 to TRBJ2-1; tentative D call: TRBD1 (6 bases). Germline CDR1 is GTSNPN and CDR2 is SVGIG (reference sequence). The CDR3 loop spans 15 amino acids. With 2 bases removed from V and 2 bases from J, the gap between germline ends came to 13 bases. The CDR3 reads CAWSRDTSAYNEQFF. The DNA for the CDR3 is TGTGCCTGGAGTCGGGACACCAGCGCCTACAATGAGCAGTTCTTC.

This clone was observed a single time. The gene calls are TRBV5-1 and TRBJ2-3; TRBD1 might be the D (6 bases). CDR3 length: 15 residues. The V gene lost 3 bases and the J gene lost 0 bases, with 11 bases spanning the gap. CDR1 and CDR2 from the germline V gene are SGHRS and YFSETQ. The CDR3 sequence is CASSSRTDSTDTQYF. Here the CDR3 DNA reads TGCGCCAGCAGCTCAAGGACAGATAGCACAGATACGCAGTATTTT.

V usage is TRBV5-4 and J usage is TRBJ1-2; 11 bases fit TRBD1. Per germline, CDR1 SGHNT and CDR2 YYREEE (reference sequence). The CDR3 is 15 amino acids. V was pared by 5 bases and J by 4 bases, with 7 bases of the junction left unmatched. The CDR3: CASSHGTGGFYGYTF. The CDR3 coding sequence is TGTGCCAGCAGTCATGGGACAGGGGGTTTCTATGGCTACACCTTC.

The chain links TRBV2 to TRBJ2-5; a possible D gene is TRBD2 (6 bases). This CDR3 spans 12 amino acids. Germline assignment: CDR1 SNHLY and CDR2 FYNNEI. Trimming cost V 10 bases and J 5 bases, with 14 bases left between them. CDR3 DNA: TGTGCCACCACCGCGGGGACCGAGACCCAGTACTTC. It encodes CATTAGTETQYF.

The chain joins TRBV24-1 to TRBJ2-1, with D perhaps TRBD1 or TRBD2 (5 bases each). The CDR3 runs 14 residues. Germline loops: CDR1 KGHDR, CDR2 SFDVKD. Between the trimmed V and J ends, which lost 3 bases and 7 bases, there was a span of 12 bases. The DNA of the CDR3 is TGTGCCACCAGTGATCCTACCGAGGGGAATGAGCAGTTCTTC. Translating gives CATSDPTEGNEQFF.

The chain employs TRBV9 and TRBJ1-1; 9 bases match TRBD1. V trimming: 2 bases; J trimming: 4 bases; junction bases outside the gene matches: 3. The germline V gene encodes CDR1 SGDLS and CDR2 YYNGEE. The CDR3 loop spans 14 amino acids. As DNA, the CDR3 is TGTGCCAGCAGCGTTGCGACAGGGGGCACTGAAGCTTTCTTT. Translated, it gives CASSVATGGTEAFF.

The chain carries TRBV14 and TRBJ2-7; 11 positions match TRBD1. Germline values: CDR1 SGHDN, CDR2 FVKESK. The CDR3 length is 17 residues. With V trimmed by 4 bases and J by 0 bases, 8 bases remained unmatched. The DNA of the CDR3 is TGTGCCAGCAGCCTTATACGGGGGACAGGGGGCTCCTACGAGCAGTACTTC. Its protein is CASSLIRGTGGSYEQYF.

In its sample, this clone was seen a few times. The CDR3 DNA sequence: TGTGCCAGCAGCTCGAAAGCGGGCAGACGTTCCGGGGAGCTGTTTTTT. As protein: CASSSKAGRRSGELFF. V and J are TRBV5-4 and TRBJ2-2; TRBD2 might be the D (6 bases). The germline CDR1 and CDR2 sequences are SGHNT and YYREEE (reference sequence). V gave up 3 bases and J gave up 6 bases, with 18 bases separating them. This CDR3 has 16 amino acids.

This clone appeared a few times. The chain combines TRBV28 with TRBJ2-7, with 9 bases aligning to TRBD1. This CDR3 has 15 amino acids. In germline, CDR1 is MDHEN, CDR2 SYDVKM. After removal of 5 bases from V and 3 bases from J, the junction contained 8 bases not matched to a gene. This chain's CDR3 is CASSPHQTGGYEQYF. CDR3 coding DNA: TGTGCCAGCAGTCCTCATCAGACAGGGGGCTACGAGCAGTACTTC.

This clone was recorded once. This sequence joins TRBV11-2 and TRBJ1-1; 7 bases match TRBD1. CDR1 and CDR2 (germline): SGHAT, FQNNGV. The junction had 22 bases not matched to a gene; V was cut back by 5 bases and J by 10 bases. This CDR3 has 17 amino acids. The DNA of the CDR3 is TGTGCCAGCAGCCGGACGACCCAACAAAGACAGGGTGGAGCAGCTTTCTTT. Protein: CASSRTTQQRQGGAAFF.

The rearrangement links TRBV5-1 to TRBJ2-1, with 14 positions matching TRBD2. V shed 4 bases and J 10 bases; nucleotides not matched to a gene: 4. The CDR3 consists of 14 residues. Germline assignment: CDR1 SGHRS and CDR2 YFSETQ. CDR3 sequence (DNA): TGCGCCAGCAGCCCCTGGACTAGCGGGGGGGAGCAGTTCTTC. It encodes CASSPWTSGGEQFF.

The genes are TRBV7-9 and TRBJ1-3, with TRBD1 identical over 7 bases. The germline V gene has CDR1 SEHNR and CDR2 FQNEAQ (reference sequence). The V gene end was trimmed by 4 bases and the J gene end by 3 bases; junction bases not matched to a gene: 9. The CDR3 runs 16 residues. CDR3 nucleotide sequence: TGTGCCAGCAGCTCAACCCGACAGGGTTTTGGAAACACCATATATTTT. It codes for CASSSTRQGFGNTIYF.

Concerning this clone: An end of the junction does not agree with germline; a read error may underlie this. The chain employs TRBV6-6 and TRBJ1-3, with no clear D. Germline CDR1 and CDR2: MNHNY and SVGAGI (reference sequence). The CDR3 totals 13 residues. The CDR3, as DNA: TGTGCCAGCAGTTCGGAATTTGGAGACACCATATATTTT. This sequence encodes CASSSEFGDTIYF.

The chain carries TRBV12-5 and TRBJ1-2, with TRBD1 as a possible D gene (6 bases). The CDR3 is made up of 16 amino acids. Germline V gene lookup returns CDR1 LGHNT and CDR2 FRNRAP. Trimming shortened V by 6 bases and J by 4 bases, and 21 bases separated the two germline ends. The CDR3 loop is CASGPAGGPTGYGYTF. CDR3 DNA: TGTGCTAGTGGGCCCGCGGGGGGCCCAACAGGCTATGGCTACACCTTC.

V usage is TRBV6-5 and J usage is TRBJ1-2; 9 bases fit TRBD1. The CDR3 covers 13 residues. Germline V gene sequence: CDR1 MNHEY, CDR2 SVGAGI. Losses at the gene ends were 6 bases for V and 7 bases for J; bases not matched to a gene: 6. This CDR3 reads CASRQGATSGYTF. The DNA for the CDR3 is TGTGCCAGCAGACAGGGGGCGACATCTGGCTACACCTTC.

This chain connects TRBV5-6 to TRBJ1-5; 7 positions agree with TRBD1. Germline values: CDR1 SGHDT, CDR2 YYEEEE. The trim removed 4 bases at V and 2 bases at J, leaving 3 bases unmatched. CDR3 size: 14 residues. CDR3 sequence reads: CASSGTGGNQPQHF. Written as DNA, the CDR3 is TGTGCCAGCAGCGGAACAGGGGGCAATCAGCCCCAGCATTTT.

This clone has a single count. V is TRBV7-9 and J is TRBJ1-4; maybe TRBD1 (5 bases). Germline CDR1 and CDR2: SEHNR and FQNEAQ (reference sequence). The CDR3 runs 15 residues. Trimming removed 2 bases from V and 7 bases from J, with 14 bases in between. Here the CDR3 DNA reads TGTGCCAGCAGCTTACATGAGGGGCTAAGTGAAAAACTGTTTTTT. The encoded protein is CASSLHEGLSEKLFF.

This clone was picked up a small number of times. V usage is TRBV10-3 and J usage is TRBJ2-5, with 10 bases that match TRBD1. Germline CDR1 and CDR2: ENHRY and SYGVKD. The V segment lost 9 bases and the J segment 6 bases; nucleotides outside the gene matches: 13. This CDR3 has 15 residues. The CDR3: CAISTGGPGGQTQYF. Written as DNA, the CDR3 is TGTGCCATTTCGACAGGGGGCCCCGGAGGGCAGACCCAGTACTTC.

V and J are TRBV3-1 (or the pseudogene TRBV3-2) and TRBJ2-3, with TRBD1 as a possible D gene (5 bases). The germline V and J ends were trimmed by 1 base and 2 bases, with 10 bases remaining between them. The germline gives CDR1 LGHDT, CDR2 YNNKEL (reference sequence). The CDR3 spans 15 residues. In DNA, the CDR3 is TGTGCCAGCAGCCAAGCGTGGGGCTTCACAGATACGCAGTATTTT. As protein: CASSQAWGFTDTQYF.